The subject of this entry is one TCR beta chain. The V end was cut by 1 base, the J end by 6 bases, with 13 bases between. The CDR3 is made up of 14 amino acids. Germline CDR1 and CDR2: SGHDN and FVKESK. This entry comes from a study of cytotoxic CD8 clonotypes in ibrutinib-treated CLL. Study details: Overall, around 25 responses were partial and 2 complete; following median about 69 months, roughly 15 patients stayed remitted and about 12 progressed.

Generated by immunoSEQ multiplex PCR, the TCRdb table keeps only in-frame clones and is missing some. The sample has 150,000 or so clones; around three quarters are singletons. The sequence was obtained from a human donor with chronic lymphocytic leukemia. The chain carries TRBV14 and TRBJ2-7, with D tentatively TRBD1 or TRBD2 (5 bases each). Sequencing was performed on PBMCs, taken after 12 months of ibrutinib treatment. CDR3 coding DNA: TGTGCCAGCAGCCAAGTCAGGGCCCGGGGCGAGCAGTACTTC. Its protein product is CASSQVRARGEQYF.